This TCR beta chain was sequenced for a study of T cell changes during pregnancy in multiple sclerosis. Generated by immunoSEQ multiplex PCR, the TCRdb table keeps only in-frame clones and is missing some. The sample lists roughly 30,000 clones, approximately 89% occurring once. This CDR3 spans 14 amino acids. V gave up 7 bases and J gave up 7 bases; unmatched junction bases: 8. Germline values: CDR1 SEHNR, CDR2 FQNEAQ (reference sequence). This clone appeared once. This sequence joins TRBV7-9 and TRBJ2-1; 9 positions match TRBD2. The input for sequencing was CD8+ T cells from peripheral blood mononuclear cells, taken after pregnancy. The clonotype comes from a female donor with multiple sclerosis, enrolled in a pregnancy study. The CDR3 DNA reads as TGTGCCAGCAAGGCGGGAGGGCCTTTGAATGAGCAGTTCTTC. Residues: CASKAGGPLNEQFF.